One and the same sample provided the 13 T cell receptor beta chains below, sequenced in a study of blood T cells in healthy people across ages. For the second PCR, which ran for roughly 6 to 12 cycles, a sample-barcoded 5' primer and a J-beta primer mix were used. Via MiXCR, TCRdb re-called the 5' RACE reads, giving one row per CDR3 protein. Here the sample spans around 650,000 distinct CDR3 sequences, 40% to 50% being singletons. Sequencing used blood. The source of these receptors is a man older than 75 in good health.

The rearrangement links TRBV20-1 to TRBJ2-5; D possibly corresponds to TRBD2 (7 bases). The CDR3 sequence is 14 residues long. Trimming cost V 7 bases and J 4 bases, with 19 bases left between them. Germline CDR1 is DFQATT and CDR2 is SNEGSKA (reference sequence). The CDR3 reads CSVAGADRGETQYF. The CDR3 coding sequence is TGCAGTGTGGCGGGGGCCGACCGGGGAGAGACCCAGTACTTC.

The V call is TRBV28, the J call TRBJ2-7, with 8 positions matching TRBD2. CDR3 length equals 14 residues. The germline gives CDR1 MDHEN, CDR2 SYDVKM. V trimming: 3 bases; J trimming: 2 bases; junction bases outside the gene matches: 3. The CDR3 DNA reads TGTGCCAGCAGTTTGGGCGGGAGGCCCTACGAGCAGTACTTC. Translated: CASSLGGRPYEQYF.

The chain combines TRBV7-9 with TRBJ1-2; D might be TRBD1 (6 bases). Germline assignment: CDR1 SEHNR and CDR2 FQNEAQ (reference sequence). Trimming removed 1 base at V and 3 bases at J, with 9 bases between. The CDR3 has 14 amino acids. CDR3 bases: TGTGCCAGCAGCTTAGGATCAGGGGACTATGGCTACACCTTC. Encoded protein: CASSLGSGDYGYTF.

The chain recombines TRBV28 with TRBJ1-5; D is possibly TRBD1 (5 bases). V was clipped by 7 bases and J by 0 bases, with 13 bases between them. The length of the CDR3 is 15 residues. In germline, CDR1 is MDHEN, CDR2 SYDVKM. In nucleotides, the CDR3 is TGTGCCAGCAAGTCCGGGACGGTTAGCAATCAGCCCCAGCATTTT. Translating gives CASKSGTVSNQPQHF.

This clonotype was detected only a few times. This could be a read error, since a much larger clone is one nucleotide away. This rearrangement joins TRBV7-9 to TRBJ1-2; the D is unclear. The CDR3 contains 14 residues. V was pared by 5 bases and J by 4 bases, with 14 bases between. In germline, CDR1 is SEHNR, CDR2 FQNEAQ (reference sequence). The CDR3, as DNA: TGTGCCAGCAGCGTTGGCGCCCGGGGCTATGGCTACACCTTC. Translating it yields CASSVGARGYGYTF.

The J gene is TRBJ2-1, the V gene TRBV5-1; 8 nucleotides line up with TRBD2. From germline, CDR1 is SGHRS and CDR2 YFSETQ. V dropped 3 bases and J dropped 7; count of bases not matched to a gene: 15. CDR3 length equals 17 residues. The CDR3 region is CASSSMGMGSGSNEQFF. The CDR3 bases are TGCGCCAGCAGCTCCATGGGGATGGGAAGCGGGAGTAATGAGCAGTTCTTC.

The chain joins TRBV6-2 or TRBV6-3 to TRBJ2-1; TRBD2 might be the D (5 bases). The CDR3 covers 14 residues. Between the trimmed V and J ends, which lost 6 bases and 0 bases, there was a span of 9 bases. In germline, CDR1 is MNHEY, CDR2 SVGEGT. The chain's CDR3 is CASSGLSSYNEQFF. As DNA, the CDR3 is TGTGCCAGCAGCGGACTGAGCTCCTACAATGAGCAGTTCTTC.

This clonotype has only one observation. The V and J genes are TRBV7-9 and TRBJ2-3; a possible D gene is TRBD2 (5 bases). The CDR3 has 12 amino acids. Looked up from germline, CDR1 is SEHNR and CDR2 is FQNEAQ (reference sequence). Trimming cost V 6 bases and J 6 bases, with 10 bases left between them. CDR3 in amino acids: CASRQLGDTQYF. The CDR3 DNA follows: TGTGCCAGCAGACAACTAGGCGATACGCAGTATTTT. Filled out from reference TRBV7-9 and TRBJ2-3, the complete variable domain reads DTGVSQNPRHKITKRGQNVTFRCDPISEHNRLYWYRQTLGQGPEFLTYFQNEAQLEKSRLLSDRFSAERPKGSFSTLEIQRTEQGDSAMYLCASRQLGDTQYFGPGTRLTVL.

This clonotype was detected a few times. The rearrangement links TRBV5-5 to TRBJ2-7; weak D call: TRBD1 (5 bases). TRBJ2-5 matches the DNA end more closely, so the J call is doubtful. CDR1 and CDR2 from the germline V gene are SGHKS and YYEKEE (reference sequence). This CDR3 has 15 residues. The CDR3 sequence: CASSFGNAAGETQYF. The DNA for the CDR3 is TGTGCCAGCAGCTTTGGGAATGCTGCAGGGGAGACCCAGTACTTC.

This clonotype was seen a few times. The rearrangement uses TRBV20-1 and TRBJ2-1; 8 bases map to TRBD2. Germline V CDR1 and CDR2: DFQATT, SNEGSKA (reference sequence). The CDR3 contains 15 residues. Trimming at V came to 2 bases and at J to 7 bases, leaving 10 bases not matched to a gene. The CDR3, as DNA: TGCAGTGCTAGAAGGGGAGCGGGAGTTGTAAATGAGCAGTTCTTC. Translated, it gives CSARRGAGVVNEQFF.

V is TRBV15 and J is TRBJ2-1, with D tentatively TRBD2 (6 bases). This CDR3 region has 13 residues. Germline-derived CDR1 and CDR2 are LNHNV and YYDKDF (reference sequence). Trimming stripped 1 base from V and 10 bases from J, with 11 bases between. The CDR3 nucleotides are TGTGCCACCAGCAGAGCTGGGGGAGGCGAGCAGTTCTTC. This sequence encodes CATSRAGGGEQFF.

This chain uses TRBV7-9 with TRBJ1-2; 7 nucleotides line up with TRBD1. Germline values: CDR1 SEHNR, CDR2 FQNEAQ (reference sequence). V lost 4 bases to trimming and J lost 5 bases; unmatched junction nucleotides: 7. The CDR3 extends over 14 amino acids. CDR3 DNA sequence: TGTGCCAGCAGCTCCCGACAGGGAACATATGGCTACACCTTC. It yields the protein CASSSRQGTYGYTF. The full variable domain, in which reference TRBV7-9 and TRBJ1-2 provide the parts outside the CDR3, is DTGVSQNPRHKITKRGQNVTFRCDPISEHNRLYWYRQTLGQGPEFLTYFQNEAQLEKSRLLSDRFSAERPKGSFSTLEIQRTEQGDSAMYLCASSSRQGTYGYTFGSGTRLTVV.

The J gene is TRBJ2-5, the V gene TRBV7-2; possibly TRBD1 for D (5 bases). The germline CDR1 and CDR2 sequences are SGHTA and FQGNSA. V lost 5 bases and J 5 bases, leaving 15 bases between the germline ends. CDR3 length equals 14 residues. The CDR3 coding sequence is TGTGCCAGCAGCATTACAAGGGGTTGGGAGACCCAGTACTTC. Protein product: CASSITRGWETQYF.